The 16 T cell receptor beta chains in this list originate from one sample, sequenced in a study of identical twins. TCRdb called the 5' RACE reads again in MiXCR, with one record for every CDR3 protein. Here the sample spans 550,000 to 700,000 distinct CDR3 sequences, around 20% being singletons. These same records also appear under a second study, on T cells expressing NK-cell markers.

Input material: PBMCs. These receptors all come from a woman under 30 in good health.

This chain joins TRBV7-9 and TRBJ2-3; tentatively, D is TRBD1 (7 bases). The CDR3 is 16 residues long. V lost 4 bases, J lost 1 base, and 15 bases lay in between. Germline CDR1 is SEHNR and CDR2 is FQNEAQ (reference sequence). The CDR3 nucleotides read TGTGCCAGCAGCTCCCCAGGGGGGCGCCGCACAGATACGCAGTATTTT. It codes for CASSSPGGRRTDTQYF.

This clonotype was observed many times. The chain is built from TRBV29-1 and TRBJ2-3; D ambiguous. The V end lost 8 bases, the J end lost 1 base, and 16 bases lay between the germline ends. This CDR3 is built from 14 residues. The germline CDR1 and CDR2 sequences are SQVTM and ANQGSEA. The CDR3 is CSSDRGAGTDTQYF. CDR3 DNA sequence: TGCAGCTCGGACCGCGGAGCTGGCACAGATACGCAGTATTTT.

The rearrangement links TRBV3-1 to TRBJ2-2, with unresolved D. V was shortened by 1 base and J by 2 bases, with 20 bases between the two germline ends. This CDR3 region has 19 residues. Germline V gene lookup returns CDR1 LGHDT and CDR2 YNNKEL (reference sequence). CDR3 residues: CASSQGGPSLGSNTGELFF. The CDR3, as DNA: TGTGCCAGCAGCCAAGGAGGCCCCTCCCTGGGGTCCAACACCGGGGAGCTGTTTTTT.

In its sample, this clonotype was seen many times. The CDR3 spells CASSLGGRSTEAFF. The CDR3 DNA reads TGTGCCAGCAGTTTAGGGGGGAGGTCCACTGAAGCTTTCTTT. V gene TRBV12-3 or TRBV12-4 combines with J gene TRBJ1-1; maybe TRBD1 (5 bases). The CDR3 has 14 amino acids. The V gene lost 1 base and the J gene lost 4 bases, with 10 bases spanning the gap.

This chain joins TRBV6-5 and TRBJ2-5, with a possible D match to TRBD2 (6 bases). In germline, CDR1 is MNHEY, CDR2 SVGAGI. V lost 6 bases to trimming and J lost 7 bases, with 12 bases between them. The CDR3 is 12 residues long. In DNA form, the CDR3 reads TGTGCCAGCAGCGAGGCCGGGGGGACCCAGTACTTC. Protein: CASSEAGGTQYF.

This clonotype was seen ten or more times. The V gene is TRBV20-1, the J gene TRBJ2-1; a weak D match, TRBD1 (6 bases). CDR1 and CDR2 (germline): DFQATT, SNEGSKA (reference sequence). Trimming removed 8 bases at V and 5 bases at J, with 19 bases between. The CDR3 is 14 amino acids. CDR3 DNA sequence: TGCAGTCCCCTCGACAGGACCCTAAACAATGAGCAGTTCTTC. Encoded protein: CSPLDRTLNNEQFF.

This clonotype was detected a few times. The chain joins TRBV10-3 to TRBJ2-4; TRBD2 matches at 9 bases. Losses at the gene ends were 8 bases for V and 5 bases for J; bases not matched to a gene: 7. CDR1 and CDR2 (germline): ENHRY, SYGVKD. The length of the CDR3 is 14 residues. The CDR3 DNA reads as TGTGCCATCCGACCGACTAGCGGCCAAAACATTCAGTACTTC. The encoded protein is CAIRPTSGQNIQYF.

This clonotype was seen repeatedly, ten times or more. The V call is TRBV15, the J call TRBJ1-2; the D is unclear. This CDR3 is built from 13 residues. Trimming shortened V by 5 bases and J by 8 bases, and 15 bases separated the two germline ends. Germline CDR1 LNHNV, CDR2 YYDKDF (reference sequence). The chain's CDR3 is CATSPRMSWGYTF. CDR3 nucleotide sequence: TGTGCCACCAGCCCCCGTATGTCCTGGGGCTACACCTTC.

This clonotype was counted only a few times. Compared with germline, one end of the junction differs, possibly owing to a read error. This rearrangement joins TRBV10-3 to TRBJ1-1; 11 nucleotides agree with TRBD1. This CDR3 has 16 amino acids. The germline gives CDR1 ENHRY, CDR2 SYGVKD. CDR3 residues: CAIRAGTGGAGTEAVF. The CDR3 region has the DNA TGTGCCATCCGAGCCGGGACAGGGGGAGCTGGGACTGAAGCTGTCTTT.

The J gene is TRBJ1-1, the V gene TRBV20-1; no clear D gene. The V and J ends lost 4 bases and 1 base respectively, with 7 bases between them. The CDR3 has 12 residues. Germline CDR1 is DFQATT and CDR2 is SNEGSKA (reference sequence). The CDR3 loop is CSAKGANTEAFF. The DNA for the CDR3 is TGCAGTGCTAAGGGAGCGAACACTGAAGCTTTCTTT.

The genes are TRBV7-6 and TRBJ1-5; D is undetermined. V dropped 4 bases and J dropped 8 bases, with 9 bases sitting between them. There are 12 residues in the CDR3. Germline V gene sequence: CDR1 SGHVS, CDR2 FNYEAQ. In DNA form, the CDR3 reads TGTGCCAGCAGCTCCCACGAAAAGCCCCAGCATTTT. It encodes CASSSHEKPQHF.

This rearrangement joins TRBV29-1 to TRBJ2-3; tentatively, D is TRBD2 (7 bases). The CDR3 is made up of 14 amino acids. V was shortened by 7 bases and J by 0 bases, with 14 bases between the two germline ends. Germline loops: CDR1 SQVTM, CDR2 ANQGSEA. The DNA of the CDR3 is TGCAGCGCGGCGGGGGACACCAGCACAGATACGCAGTATTTT. Encoded protein: CSAAGDTSTDTQYF.

The chain couples TRBV6-2 or TRBV6-3 to TRBJ2-1, with 8 positions matching TRBD1. With 6 bases clipped from V and 11 bases from J, the junction kept 12 bases outside the gene matches. Germline CDR1 and CDR2: MNHEY and SVGEGT. CDR3 size: 14 residues. The CDR3 DNA is TGTGCCAGCAGGGCGACAGGGGCCCCCATGAAGCAGTTCTTC. Translation gives CASRATGAPMKQFF.

The chain uses TRBV7-8 and TRBJ2-7, with 10 bases identical to TRBD2. The CDR3 is made up of 17 amino acids. With V trimmed by 1 base and J by 2 bases, 8 bases remained unmatched. Germline CDR1 and CDR2: SGHVS and FQNEAQ. In nucleotides, the CDR3 is TGTGCCAGCAGCTTAGAACCAGCGGGAGGGTTCACCTACGAGCAGTACTTC. This gives the protein CASSLEPAGGFTYEQYF.

This clonotype was observed a handful of times. The chain recombines TRBV20-1 with TRBJ2-1; 9 nucleotides agree with TRBD1. In germline, CDR1 is DFQATT, CDR2 SNEGSKA (reference sequence). With 5 bases clipped from V and 6 bases from J, the junction kept 11 bases outside the gene matches. The CDR3 has 15 amino acids. In DNA, the CDR3 is TGCAGTGCTGGGCCGCCGGGACAGGGCTTCAATGAGCAGTTCTTC. Translation: CSAGPPGQGFNEQFF.

CDR3 coding DNA: TGTGCCAGCAGCCCTATAGCTGGGCTAGCGTCCTTAAGCGGGGAGCTGTTTTTT. This sequence encodes CASSPIAGLASLSGELFF. The genes are TRBV7-7 and TRBJ2-2, with D maybe TRBD2 (6 bases). CDR1 is SSHAT and CDR2 is FNYEAQ in the germline V gene (reference sequence). Trimming took 5 bases from V and 7 from J, leaving 26 bases between them. CDR3 length: 18 amino acids.